This record concerns one TCR beta chain sequence. The entry originates in a study of blood T cell repertoires in COVID-19. Study background: Samples of COVID-19 (acute and convalescent) were obtained from the United States, Italy and Spain. Nucleic acid was either cDNA or gDNA, and it came from T cells, B-cell-depleted T cells, or PBMCs.

Authors' processing steps: Amplified reference gene primers provided the basis for estimating nucleated cell counts. Profiled with immunoSEQ multiplex PCR; TCRdb holds only in-frame clones, not every one. That table gives V, J and clone size, and the DNA gave D and trimming. This sample has about 190,000 clones; 84% occur once, and the top ten carry roughly 5%. V lost 1 base to trimming and J lost 3 bases; unmatched junction nucleotides: 8. Germline CDR1 reads SGHRS; CDR2 reads YFSETQ. The CDR3 spans 17 residues. The sequenced material came from peripheral blood. The receptor comes from a woman in her seventies with active or convalescent COVID-19. This chain joins TRBV5-1 and TRBJ2-1, with 9 bases matching TRBD2. This chain's CDR3 is CASSLRLAGIGYNEQFF. The CDR3 DNA follows: TGCGCCAGCAGCTTGAGGCTAGCGGGGATTGGCTACAATGAGCAGTTCTTC.